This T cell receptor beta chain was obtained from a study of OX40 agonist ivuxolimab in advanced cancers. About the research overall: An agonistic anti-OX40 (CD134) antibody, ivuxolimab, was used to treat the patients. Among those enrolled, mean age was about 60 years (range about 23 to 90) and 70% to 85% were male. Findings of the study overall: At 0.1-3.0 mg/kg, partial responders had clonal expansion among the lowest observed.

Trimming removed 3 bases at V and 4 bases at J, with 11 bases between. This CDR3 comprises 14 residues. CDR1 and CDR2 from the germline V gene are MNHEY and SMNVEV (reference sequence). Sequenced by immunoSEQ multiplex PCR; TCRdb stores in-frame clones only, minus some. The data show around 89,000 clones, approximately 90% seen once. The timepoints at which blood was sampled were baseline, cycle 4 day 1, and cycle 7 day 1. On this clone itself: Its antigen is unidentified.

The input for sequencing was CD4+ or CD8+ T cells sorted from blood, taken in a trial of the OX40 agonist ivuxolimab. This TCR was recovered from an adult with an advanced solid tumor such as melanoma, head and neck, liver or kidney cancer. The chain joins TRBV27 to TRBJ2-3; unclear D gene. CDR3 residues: CASSFTPRADTQYF. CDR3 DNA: TGTGCCAGCAGTTTTACCCCAAGGGCAGATACGCAGTATTTT.